Listed here are 3 T cell receptor beta chains from one sample, sequenced in a study of shared clonotypes between healthy human individuals. The table came from immunoSEQ multiplex PCR; TCRdb's copy has only in-frame clones and leaves some out. The sample carries about 800,000 clones, about 96% recorded once. Cells designated naive CD8 were CD45RO-negative and were positively selected for CCR7, with terminally differentiated effector memory CD45RA+ cells excluded. Sequencing was done on a sample of naive CD8+ T cells sorted from blood. The receptors here all came from a man aged 25 to 40 in good health.

This chain uses TRBV19 with TRBJ2-7; TRBD1 matches at 9 bases. With 4 bases clipped from V and 3 bases from J, the junction kept 7 bases outside the gene matches. Germline values: CDR1 LNHDA, CDR2 SQIVND (reference sequence). The CDR3 contains 15 residues. This CDR3 reads CASSTPGTGIYEQYF. DNA of the CDR3: TGTGCCAGTAGTACCCCCGGGACAGGGATCTACGAGCAGTACTTC.

The chain carries TRBV9 and TRBJ1-2, with 9 bases matching TRBD1. The CDR3 has 15 residues. V lost 3 bases to trimming and J lost 7 bases; unmatched junction nucleotides: 10. Germline CDR1 reads SGDLS; CDR2 reads YYNGEE. CDR3 protein: CASSEPTGGSAGYTF. In DNA form, the CDR3 reads TGTGCCAGCAGCGAACCAACAGGGGGCTCAGCTGGCTACACCTTC.

The genes are TRBV27 and TRBJ1-2; D is ambiguous. There are 15 residues in the CDR3. Germline V gives CDR1 MNHEY, CDR2 SMNVEV (reference sequence). With 4 bases removed from V and 0 bases from J, the gap between germline ends came to 12 bases. The CDR3 sequence: CASSSSPPANYGYTF. Written as DNA, the CDR3 is TGTGCCAGCAGTTCGAGCCCTCCCGCTAACTATGGCTACACCTTC.